The 19 T cell receptor beta chains listed next were all sequenced from one sample in a study of blood T cell repertoires in COVID-19. Here immunoSEQ multiplex PCR was the method, and the copy in TCRdb shows in-frame clones only, minus some. The profile covers about 180,000 clones, with approximately 80% appearing a single time and approximately 1.5% taken by the ten largest. Sequencing was performed on peripheral blood. These receptors were collected from a human donor in a cohort sampled during active COVID-19.

The sample holds a few counts of this clone. The chain recombines TRBV18 with TRBJ2-7; D may be TRBD1 (5 bases). The CDR3 runs 15 residues. Trimming took off 0 bases at V and 0 bases at J, with 9 bases between the two ends. CDR1 KGHSH and CDR2 LQKENI come from the germline V gene. This CDR3 reads CASSPPGPSSYEQYF. CDR3 DNA: TGTGCCAGCTCACCACCGGGGCCGAGCTCCTACGAGCAGTACTTC.

The chain has TRBV29-1 and TRBJ2-7, with 9 positions matching TRBD2. V was pared by 7 bases and J by 5 bases, with 6 bases of the junction left unmatched. This CDR3 has 12 amino acids. CDR1 SQVTM and CDR2 ANQGSEA come from the germline V gene. Here the CDR3 DNA reads TGCAGCGCTGGCGGGGGGGTCCACGAGCAGTACTTC. The encoded protein is CSAGGGVHEQYF.

The chain carries TRBV6-4 and TRBJ2-3; the match to TRBD2 covers 11 bases. The germline V gene encodes CDR1 MRHNA and CDR2 SNTAGT. J lost 4 bases, V lost 2 bases, and 11 bases had no gene match. This CDR3 contains 18 residues. The chain's CDR3 is CASSDAGTSGGGADTQYF. Here the CDR3 DNA reads TGTGCCAGCAGTGACGCCGGGACTAGCGGAGGTGGGGCAGATACGCAGTATTTT.

V gene TRBV6-5 combines with J gene TRBJ2-7, with 12 bases aligning to TRBD1. The V gene's germline CDR1 is MNHEY and CDR2 SVGAGI. The CDR3 covers 13 residues. J gave up 7 bases and V 11 bases, and 9 bases lay outside the gene matches. The CDR3 nucleotides read TGTGCCCGCGGGGGACAGGGGGCGGGGGAGCAGTACTTC. This encodes CARGGQGAGEQYF.

The gene calls are TRBV3-1 (or the pseudogene TRBV3-2) and TRBJ2-1; D not resolved. This CDR3 comprises 15 residues. CDR1 and CDR2 from the germline V gene are LGHDT and YNNKEL (reference sequence). V was clipped by 1 base and J by 0 bases, with 7 bases between them. CDR3 DNA sequence: TGTGCCAGCAGCCAAGTAGAGAGCTCCTACAATGAGCAGTTCTTC. Protein: CASSQVESSYNEQFF.

The genes are TRBV3-1 (or the pseudogene TRBV3-2) and TRBJ1-5; D is possibly TRBD1 (6 bases). Germline V CDR1 and CDR2: LGHDT, YNNKEL (reference sequence). The CDR3 has 14 residues. Trimming shortened V by 0 bases and J by 6 bases, and 9 bases separated the two germline ends. In DNA form, the CDR3 reads TGTGCCAGCAGCCAAGACAGGGGAGTTCAGCCCCAGCATTTT. Protein sequence: CASSQDRGVQPQHF.

The rearrangement uses TRBV28 and TRBJ2-5; 9 bases fit TRBD2. Germline values: CDR1 MDHEN, CDR2 SYDVKM. The CDR3 contains 16 residues. V shed 11 bases and J 4 bases; nucleotides not matched to a gene: 17. The CDR3 reads CAARGWAGAGGETQYF. DNA of the CDR3: TGTGCCGCGCGAGGATGGGCGGGAGCGGGAGGAGAGACCCAGTACTTC.

This chain connects TRBV27 to TRBJ1-1, with a weak D call TRBD1 (6 bases). The CDR3 sequence is 16 residues long. CDR1 is MNHEY, CDR2 SMNVEV, per germline (reference sequence). Trimming pared 3 bases from V and 1 base from J, leaving 15 bases between. Here the CDR3 DNA reads TGTGCCAGCAGTTTGCGGGGGGCCTTAGGGAACACTGAAGCTTTCTTT. Its translation: CASSLRGALGNTEAFF.

This clone was picked up a small number of times. Mismatch with germline at one junction end may stem from a read error. The J gene is TRBJ2-7, the V gene TRBV18; maybe TRBD1 (6 bases). This CDR3 contains 14 residues. The germline V gene has CDR1 KGHSH and CDR2 LQKENI. CDR3 residues: CASSPLTTPGHISF. The CDR3 region has the DNA TGTGCCAGCTCACCACTTACTACGCCGGGACACATAAGCTTC.

This chain connects TRBV27 to TRBJ2-1, with 9 bases that match TRBD2. With 5 bases clipped from V and 4 bases from J, the junction kept 6 bases outside the gene matches. Germline assignment: CDR1 MNHEY and CDR2 SMNVEV (reference sequence). The CDR3 sequence is 15 residues long. The DNA of the CDR3 is TGTGCCAGCAGTCCGATAGCGGGAGAATACAATGAGCAGTTCTTC. This translates into CASSPIAGEYNEQFF.

The chain links TRBV10-3 to TRBJ2-7; 7 nucleotides align to TRBD1. Per germline, CDR1 ENHRY and CDR2 SYGVKD. V was clipped by 10 bases and J by 2 bases; unmatched bases: 5. This CDR3 has 12 amino acids. The CDR3 DNA reads as TGTGCCACCCAAGACAGGGCCTACGAGCAGTACTTC. Translation: CATQDRAYEQYF.

V gene TRBV5-6 combines with J gene TRBJ2-1, with 9 bases fitting TRBD2. Germline CDR1 is SGHDT and CDR2 is YYEEEE. The CDR3 consists of 16 residues. V dropped 0 bases and J dropped 2; count of bases not matched to a gene: 3. The chain's CDR3 is CASSLGGGVTYNEQFF. The CDR3, as DNA: TGTGCCAGCAGCTTGGGCGGGGGGGTAACCTACAATGAGCAGTTCTTC.

The chain employs TRBV7-3 and TRBJ1-1, with unresolved D. Deletions cut 4 bases from V and 5 bases from J, with 11 bases between. CDR1 is SGHTA and CDR2 is FQGTGA in the germline V gene. This CDR3 contains 13 residues. The CDR3 spells CASSSIGETEAFF. The CDR3, as DNA: TGTGCCAGCAGCTCGATCGGGGAGACTGAAGCTTTCTTT. Based on the CDR3 plus reference TRBV7-3 and TRBJ1-1, the full variable domain is GAGVSQTPSNKVTEKGKYVELRCDPISGHTALYWYRQSLGQGPEFLIYFQGTGAADDSGLPNDRFFAVRPEGSVSTLKIQRTERGDSAVYLCASSSIGETEAFFGQGTRLTVV.

The gene calls are TRBV9 and TRBJ2-7; a weak D match, TRBD1 (6 bases). Germline loops: CDR1 SGDLS, CDR2 YYNGEE. The V gene lost 0 bases and the J gene lost 6 bases, with 25 bases spanning the gap. CDR3 length equals 18 residues. The CDR3 DNA reads TGTGCCAGCAGCGTAGTGTCGACAGGAGATCCCCTACGCGGCGAGCAGTACTTC. Translated: CASSVVSTGDPLRGEQYF.

This clone has a handful of counts. The rearrangement links TRBV9 to TRBJ1-1; 7 bases agree with TRBD1. V shed 4 bases and J 3 bases; nucleotides not matched to a gene: 3. There are 13 residues in the CDR3. CDR1 and CDR2 from the germline V gene are SGDLS and YYNGEE. The CDR3 reads CASSRDRDTEAFF. The CDR3 DNA sequence: TGTGCCAGCAGCAGAGACAGGGACACTGAAGCTTTCTTT. The full variable domain, its missing parts supplied by reference TRBV9 and TRBJ1-1, is DSGVTQTPKHLITATGQRVTLRCSPRSGDLSVYWYQQSLDQGLQFLIQYYNGEERAKGNILERFSAQQFPDLHSELNLSSLELGDSALYFCASSRDRDTEAFFGQGTRLTVV.

The V call is TRBV3-1 (or the pseudogene TRBV3-2), the J call TRBJ2-7; 9 bases are shared with TRBD1. CDR3 size: 16 residues. Germline CDR1 LGHDT, CDR2 YNNKEL (reference sequence). J was trimmed by 0 bases and V by 4 bases; bases with no gene match: 7. CDR3 in DNA: TGTGCCAGCAGCCCCGGGACAGGGTCGAGCTCCTACGAGCAGTACTTC. Its translation: CASSPGTGSSSYEQYF.

The chain recombines TRBV28 with TRBJ2-2, with a possible D match to TRBD2 (5 bases). Germline loops: CDR1 MDHEN, CDR2 SYDVKM. The CDR3 consists of 16 residues. Deletions cut 4 bases from V and 6 bases from J, with 18 bases between. The CDR3 nucleotides read TGTGCCAGCAGTTCCTCAGAGGGCTGGCTGGCCGGGGAGCTGTTTTTT. Protein sequence: CASSSSEGWLAGELFF. The full variable domain, its missing parts supplied by reference TRBV28 and TRBJ2-2, is DVKVTQSSRYLVKRTGEKVFLECVQDMDHENMFWYRQDPGLGLRLIYFSYDVKMKEKGDIPEGYSVSREKKERFSLILESASTNQTSMYLCASSSSEGWLAGELFFGEGSRLTVL.

This chain joins TRBV27 and TRBJ1-4; 7 nucleotides line up with TRBD1. With V trimmed by 3 bases and J by 7 bases, 17 bases remained unmatched. The CDR3 is 18 amino acids. Germline V lookup: CDR1 MNHEY, CDR2 SMNVEV (reference sequence). This CDR3 is CASSFTGARGGFREKLFF. For the CDR3, the DNA is TGTGCCAGCAGTTTTACGGGGGCGCGAGGGGGCTTTCGTGAAAAACTGTTTTTT.

The V call is TRBV2, the J call TRBJ2-1; 10 bases map to TRBD2. Losses at the gene ends were 5 bases for V and 5 bases for J; bases not matched to a gene: 15. The CDR3 has 18 residues. Germline-derived CDR1 and CDR2 are SNHLY and FYNNEI. CDR3: CASSSSLAGGSRNNEQFF. The DNA for the CDR3 is TGTGCCAGCAGTTCTTCCTTAGCGGGGGGAAGCCGGAACAATGAGCAGTTCTTC.